Listed below are T cell receptor beta chains from one sample, sequenced in a study of blood T cell repertoires in COVID-19. Sequenced by immunoSEQ multiplex PCR; TCRdb stores in-frame clones only, minus some. The sample lists around 140,000 clones; 75% to 90% were seen once. The source material was peripheral blood. These receptor sequences come from a man aged 50 or older with active COVID-19. Both conserved end residues are part of each CDR3. The order of the fields is CDR3 protein, V gene.

CDR3: CSADDRNEQFF; V: TRBV20-1
CDR3: CASRGRGSTDTQYF; V: TRBV5-6
CDR3: CSVGSSETQYF; V: TRBV29-1
CDR3: CASLQGRKEKLFF; V: TRBV6-5
CDR3: CASGLPQGSYNEQFF; V: TRBV12-5
CDR3: CASSLTSTDTQYF; V: TRBV18
CDR3: CASSQAQGSSGYTF; V: TRBV6-2/TRBV6-3
CDR3: CSASSRFAIYF; V: TRBV20-1
CDR3: CATSDPSGGTGELFF; V: TRBV24-1
CDR3: CASSQDRGQLYGYTF; V: TRBV14
CDR3: CASSQDRGTGTNEKLFF; V: TRBV4-2
CDR3: CASSSGVVGNTIYF; V: TRBV19
CDR3: CASSFDSSPYNEQFF; V: TRBV5-6
CDR3: CASSSGQGAGNTIYF; V: TRBV3-1/TRBV3-2
CDR3: CASSPTSVKADTQYF; V: TRBV7-8
CDR3: CASSLRAGDLVEQYF; V: TRBV5-1
CDR3: CASSVGGRDEKLFF; V: TRBV9
CDR3: CASSRSGVTEAFF; V: TRBV18
CDR3: CASSLTASRTSTDTQYF; V: TRBV9
CDR3: CSVGGLLGVYEQYF; V: TRBV29-1
CDR3: CASSYGTSGGEETQYF; V: TRBV7-9
CDR3: CAGGTAYRNQPQHF; V: TRBV6-1
CDR3: CASRSGEQSNQPQHF; V: TRBV5-1
CDR3: CATSDLRGKGNYGYTF; V: TRBV24-1
CDR3: CASSGGTVNNEKLFF; V: TRBV5-1
CDR3: CASSFKGRTSGGAGNIQYF; V: TRBV7-2
CDR3: CASSSGTGVPNTEAFF; V: TRBV25-1
CDR3: CASSPKTDLPNEQYF; V: TRBV18
CDR3: CASFHLGTGAGYGYTF; V: TRBV19
CDR3: CASSSDPSASYEQYF; V: TRBV5-6
CDR3: CASSPRLAGEETQYF; V: TRBV13
CDR3: CASRPGTRNSPLHF; V: TRBV6-5
CDR3: CARSNVPSGSEETPLHF; V: TRBV5-3
CDR3: CASSLTYGASSGEQFF; V: TRBV11-3
CDR3: CASSLNPRSSYNEQFF; V: TRBV4-1
CDR3: CASSLDRVDEQYF; V: TRBV5-4
CDR3: CASSPSGGTDTQYF; V: TRBV18
CDR3: CASSLEGLATQYF; V: TRBV5-1
CDR3: CASSQDLSSQETQYF; V: TRBV4-2
CDR3: CAPRGTYNSPLHF; V: TRBV24-1
CDR3: CATLPGTGTANVLTF; V: TRBV5-4
CDR3: CASSQTTGAEAFF; V: TRBV14
CDR3: CAWKRQGAREAFF; V: TRBV30
CDR3: CASSQALSGLTDTQYF; V: TRBV4-3
CDR3: CATSRDPHIAGGLYEQYF; V: TRBV15
CDR3: CATGTGGEDTQYF; V: TRBV10-3
CDR3: CASSFDRDGEQYF; V: TRBV5-1
CDR3: CASTMTGPLNEQFF; V: TRBV28
CDR3: CASSGQGAGQYF; V: TRBV12-3/TRBV12-4
CDR3: CASSQDGGSDEKLFF; V: TRBV3-1/TRBV3-2
CDR3: CATSRERSRYGAQETQYF; V: TRBV15
CDR3: CASRDQGDNEQFF; V: TRBV9
CDR3: CASSPPTAGNTEAFF; V: TRBV5-4
CDR3: CASSQGTHLAGGPPSSYEQYF; V: TRBV4-1
CDR3: CASTPGRTSGYTDTQYF; V: TRBV19
CDR3: CASSPRGGSNQPQHF; V: TRBV6-5
CDR3: CASSLAGGSNQPQHF; V: TRBV7-9
CDR3: CASSQDQAGGTDTQYF; V: TRBV4-1
CDR3: CASSRQSSYEQYF; V: TRBV19